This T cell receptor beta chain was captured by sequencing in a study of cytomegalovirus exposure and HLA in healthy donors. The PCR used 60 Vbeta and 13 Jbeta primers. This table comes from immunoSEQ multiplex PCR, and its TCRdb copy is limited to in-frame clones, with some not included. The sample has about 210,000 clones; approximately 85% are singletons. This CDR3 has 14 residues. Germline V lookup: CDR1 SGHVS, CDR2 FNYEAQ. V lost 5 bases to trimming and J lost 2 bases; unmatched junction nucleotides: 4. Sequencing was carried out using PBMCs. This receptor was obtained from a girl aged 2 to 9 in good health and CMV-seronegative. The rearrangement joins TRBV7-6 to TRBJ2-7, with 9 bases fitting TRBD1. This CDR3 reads CASSTGQGAYEQYF. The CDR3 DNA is TGTGCCAGCAGCACGGGACAGGGAGCCTACGAGCAGTACTTC.